The 18 T cell receptor beta chains below were found in one sample sequenced in a study of early T cells in non-severe SARS-CoV-2 infection. A single record per CDR3 protein comes from TCRdb applying MiXCR to the 5' RACE reads. The sample lists under 75,000 distinct CDR3 sequences; roughly 13% were seen once. Sequencing input: whole blood. The origin of the receptors is an adult who was a healthcare worker with PCR-confirmed SARS-CoV-2 infection or an uninfected control (not recorded which).

This clonotype was picked up a small number of times. J is TRBJ2-1 and V is TRBV25-1; D is unclear. Per germline, CDR1 MGHDK and CDR2 SYGVNS. There are 12 residues in the CDR3. V was trimmed by 1 base and J by 7 bases, leaving 5 bases between them. CDR3 bases: TGTGCCAGCAGTGAATCTCCGAATGAGCAGTTCTTC. Translation: CASSESPNEQFF.

There are a few counts of this clonotype. The chain recombines TRBV5-6 with TRBJ2-7; D is perhaps TRBD2 (6 bases). V lost 0 bases and J lost 2, with 9 bases in between. CDR3 size: 14 residues. Per the germline V gene, CDR1 is SGHDT and CDR2 is YYEEEE. This chain's CDR3 is CASSLAGEAYEQYF. The DNA of the CDR3 is TGTGCCAGCAGCTTGGCGGGGGAGGCCTACGAGCAGTACTTC.

The rearrangement uses TRBV6-1 and TRBJ2-7; D is unclear. Trimming took 10 bases from V and 5 from J, leaving 12 bases between them. The germline CDR1 and CDR2 sequences are MNHNS and SASEGT. This CDR3 contains 11 residues. The CDR3 DNA is TGTGCCATAAGGATAGTCAACGAGCAGTACTTC. Amino acid sequence: CAIRIVNEQYF.

The V gene is TRBV20-1, the J gene TRBJ2-7; 9 nucleotides agree with TRBD2. This CDR3 region has 15 residues. Germline CDR1 and CDR2: DFQATT and SNEGSKA (reference sequence). V dropped 0 bases and J dropped 4; count of bases not matched to a gene: 7. The CDR3 DNA sequence: TGCAGTGCTAGAGACCTAGCGGGATTTGGGTACGAGCAGTACTTC. Translated, it gives CSARDLAGFGYEQYF.

The chain couples TRBV15 to TRBJ2-7, with TRBD1 matching over 8 bases. Germline CDR1 LNHNV, CDR2 YYDKDF (reference sequence). The CDR3 is 17 amino acids. With V trimmed by 2 bases and J by 2 bases, 11 bases remained unmatched. The CDR3 nucleotides are TGTGCCACCAGCAGACGGATCCCTACGGGACAGGCCTACGAGCAGTACTTC. Translation gives CATSRRIPTGQAYEQYF.

For the CDR3, the DNA is TGTGCCAGCAGTCCGGACAGGGGGCACGAGCAGTACTTC. Translating it yields CASSPDRGHEQYF. The V and J genes are TRBV27 and TRBJ2-7, with 11 bases matching TRBD1. V lost 5 bases, J lost 5 bases, and 2 bases stayed unmatched. Germline V gives CDR1 MNHEY, CDR2 SMNVEV (reference sequence). This CDR3 has 13 amino acids.

This clonotype was detected many times. The V gene is TRBV5-6, the J gene TRBJ2-7; D unresolved. The CDR3 length is 12 residues. V was clipped by 2 bases and J by 5 bases, with 8 bases between them. Germline V lookup: CDR1 SGHDT, CDR2 YYEEEE. The CDR3 sequence is CASSFPSHEQYF. In DNA, the CDR3 is TGTGCCAGCAGCTTCCCATCCCACGAGCAGTACTTC.

This clonotype was picked up a small number of times. The chain recombines TRBV11-1 with TRBJ1-2; the D is unclear. The CDR3 consists of 14 residues. Trimming left V 5 bases short and J 1 base short, with 11 bases between. Per the germline V gene, CDR1 is SGHAT and CDR2 is FQDESV (reference sequence). As DNA, the CDR3 is TGTGCCAGCAGCCGCCCCGGACTTAACTATGGCTACACCTTC. It yields the protein CASSRPGLNYGYTF.

The chain links TRBV2 to TRBJ1-1; possible D gene TRBD1, 6 bases. The CDR3 has 13 residues. Germline V CDR1 and CDR2: SNHLY, FYNNEI. V lost 2 bases and J 6 bases, leaving 10 bases between the germline ends. In nucleotides, the CDR3 is TGTGCCAGCAGTGAATGGGGGCTGGCTGAAGCTTTCTTT. Amino acid sequence: CASSEWGLAEAFF. The full variable domain, with the rest looked up from reference TRBV2 and TRBJ1-1, is EPEVTQTPSHQVTQMGQEVILRCVPISNHLYFYWYRQILGQKVEFLVSFYNNEISEKSEIFDDQFSVERPDGSNFTLKIRSTKLEDSAMYFCASSEWGLAEAFFGQGTRLTVV.

This clonotype was found many times. V is TRBV28 and J is TRBJ1-2; no clear D. Deletions cut 6 bases from V and 8 bases from J, with 10 bases between. CDR1 is MDHEN, CDR2 SYDVKM, per germline. The CDR3 extends over 11 amino acids. CDR3 DNA sequence: TGTGCCAGCAGAATACGGCGGGGCTACACCTTC. Protein: CASRIRRGYTF.

V gene TRBV29-1 combines with J gene TRBJ2-3; D remains ambiguous. CDR3 length: 15 amino acids. Germline V lookup: CDR1 SQVTM, CDR2 ANQGSEA. The ends were cut back, 6 bases at V and 0 bases at J, with 16 bases in the middle. The CDR3 coding sequence is TGCAGCGTCACCAAAGGCAGCCCTAGCACAGATACGCAGTATTTT. This codes for CSVTKGSPSTDTQYF.

The V call is TRBV7-6, the J call TRBJ1-5; 7 bases match TRBD1. Germline V gene lookup returns CDR1 SGHVS and CDR2 FNYEAQ. The CDR3 has 15 residues. Trimming took 1 base from V and 5 from J; bases not matched to a gene: 5. The CDR3 here is CASSLDGRGDQPQHF. CDR3 DNA: TGTGCCAGCAGCTTAGATGGCAGGGGGGATCAGCCCCAGCATTTT.

This clonotype was detected a few times. The rearrangement joins TRBV27 to TRBJ2-3, with TRBD1 matching over 8 bases. The CDR3 sequence is 14 residues long. V dropped 6 bases and J dropped 3; count of bases not matched to a gene: 5. Looked up from germline, CDR1 is MNHEY and CDR2 is SMNVEV (reference sequence). CDR3 loop: CASSSRDRTDTQYF. In DNA, the CDR3 is TGTGCCAGCAGCTCCCGGGACAGGACAGATACGCAGTATTTT.

This clonotype was observed at least ten times. Just one base apart from a much larger clone, this may be a read error. The chain joins TRBV29-1 to TRBJ2-7; perhaps TRBD1 as D (5 bases). The CDR3 is made up of 12 amino acids. Germline V gene sequence: CDR1 SQVTM, CDR2 ANQGSEA. V was clipped by 7 bases and J by 3 bases, with 13 bases between them. In nucleotides, the CDR3 is TGCAGCGCCCGACAGCCCCACTACGAGCAGTACTTC. Its protein product is CSARQPHYEQYF.

This clonotype was seen more than once but under ten times. The rearrangement links TRBV27 to TRBJ2-1; D possibly corresponds to TRBD2 (5 bases). In germline, CDR1 is MNHEY, CDR2 SMNVEV (reference sequence). With 2 bases removed from V and 9 bases from J, the gap between germline ends came to 14 bases. This CDR3 has 14 residues. The CDR3 DNA reads as TGTGCCAGCAGTTTACCGAACAACCGGGGTGAGCAGTTCTTC. Protein sequence: CASSLPNNRGEQFF.

The V call is TRBV11-2, the J call TRBJ2-3; unclear D gene. Trimming stripped 5 bases from V and 1 base from J, with 19 bases between. CDR3 size: 17 residues. From germline, CDR1 is SGHAT and CDR2 FQNNGV. The DNA of the CDR3 is TGTGCCAGCAGCAACTCGGCAACGTGGAGTGGCACAGATACGCAGTATTTT. Residues: CASSNSATWSGTDTQYF. Using reference TRBV11-2 and TRBJ2-3 for the parts outside the CDR3, the full variable domain is EAGVAQSPRYKIIEKRQSVAFWCNPISGHATLYWYQQILGQGPKLLIQFQNNGVVDDSQLPKDRFSAERLKGVDSTLKIQPAKLEDSAVYLCASSNSATWSGTDTQYFGPGTRLTVL.

This clonotype was recorded many times. The chain carries TRBV5-6 and TRBJ1-1; maybe TRBD1 (5 bases). Per the germline V gene, CDR1 is SGHDT and CDR2 is YYEEEE. CDR3 length: 14 residues. Trimming removed 6 bases at V and 3 bases at J, with 15 bases between. CDR3 loop: CASTPPGRDTEAFF. The CDR3 nucleotides are TGTGCCAGCACCCCGCCAGGCAGGGACACTGAAGCTTTCTTT.

The chain joins TRBV9 to TRBJ2-2, with D possibly called TRBD1 or TRBD2 (5 bases each). CDR1 and CDR2 (germline): SGDLS, YYNGEE. V was trimmed by 0 bases and J by 2 bases, leaving 17 bases between them. The length of the CDR3 is 18 residues. The CDR3 DNA follows: TGTGCCAGCAGCGTAGGAAGGGACGAGCCAATAAACACCGGGGAGCTGTTTTTT. This encodes CASSVGRDEPINTGELFF.